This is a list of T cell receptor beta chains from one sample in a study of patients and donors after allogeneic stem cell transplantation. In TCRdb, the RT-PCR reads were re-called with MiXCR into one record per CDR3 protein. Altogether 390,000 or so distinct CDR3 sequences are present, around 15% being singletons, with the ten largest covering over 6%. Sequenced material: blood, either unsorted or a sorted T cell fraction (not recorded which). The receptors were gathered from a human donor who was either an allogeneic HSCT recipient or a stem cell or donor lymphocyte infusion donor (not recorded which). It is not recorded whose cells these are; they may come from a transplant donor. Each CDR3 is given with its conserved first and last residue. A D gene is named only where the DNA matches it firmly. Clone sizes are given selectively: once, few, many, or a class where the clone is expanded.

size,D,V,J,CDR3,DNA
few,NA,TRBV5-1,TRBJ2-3,CASSLEEGTQYF,TGCGCCAGCAGCTTGGAAGAGGGTACGCAGTATTTT
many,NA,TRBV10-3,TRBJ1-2,CAISDRGGDGYTF,TGTGCCATCAGTGATAGAGGGGGAGATGGCTACACCTTC
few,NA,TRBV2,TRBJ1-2,CASSMSIVGYGYTF,TGTGCCAGCAGCATGAGTATAGTGGGCTATGGCTACACCTTC
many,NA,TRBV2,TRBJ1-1,CASRGRNQAFF,TGTGCCAGCAGGGGACGAAACCAAGCTTTCTTT
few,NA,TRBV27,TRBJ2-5,CASSLGVKGQETQYF,TGTGCCAGCAGTTTAGGTGTAAAGGGACAAGAGACCCAGTACTTC
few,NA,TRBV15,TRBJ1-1,CATSRGGSTEAFF,TGTGCCACCAGCAGAGGAGGGAGCACTGAAGCTTTCTTT
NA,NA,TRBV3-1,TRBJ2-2,CASSHALPGGSPAGELFF,TGTGCCAGCAGCCACGCTCTTCCCGGGGGAAGCCCCGCCGGGGAGCTGTTTTTT
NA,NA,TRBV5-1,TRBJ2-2,CASSLVGRGAGELFF,TGCGCCAGCAGCTTGGTTGGCAGGGGTGCCGGGGAGCTGTTTTTT
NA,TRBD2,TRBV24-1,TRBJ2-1,CATQELAGVHEQFF,TGTGCCACGCAAGAGCTAGCGGGAGTGCATGAGCAGTTCTTC
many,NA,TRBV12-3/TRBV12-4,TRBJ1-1,CASSLSGQAEAFF,TGTGCCAGCAGTTTAAGCGGGCAGGCTGAAGCTTTCTTT
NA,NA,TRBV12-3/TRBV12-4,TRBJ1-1,CASSLDGLYTEAFF,TGTGCCAGCAGTTTAGACGGGCTATACACTGAAGCTTTCTTT
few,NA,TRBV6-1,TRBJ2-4,CASREDSRTKNIQYF,TGTGCCAGCAGAGAGGACAGTCGTACCAAAAACATTCAGTACTTC
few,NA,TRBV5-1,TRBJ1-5,CASSLSPRGCQPQHF,TGCGCCAGCAGCTTGTCACCGAGGGGCTGTCAGCCCCAGCATTTT
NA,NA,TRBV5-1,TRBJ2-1,CASSRLAPANEQFF,TGCGCCAGCAGCCGCCTAGCGCCAGCCAATGAGCAGTTCTTC
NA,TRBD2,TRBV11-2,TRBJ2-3,CASSLDILAGGPATDTQYF,TGTGCCAGCAGCTTAGATATCCTAGCGGGAGGGCCGGCCACAGATACGCAGTATTTT
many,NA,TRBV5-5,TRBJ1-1,CASSFRNGGYEAFF,TGTGCCAGCAGCTTTAGGAACGGGGGGTATGAAGCTTTCTTT
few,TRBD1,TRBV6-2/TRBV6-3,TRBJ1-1,CASSYLYRGSDGMNTEAFF,TGTGCCAGCAGTTACCTTTACAGGGGATCGGACGGGATGAACACTGAAGCTTTCTTT
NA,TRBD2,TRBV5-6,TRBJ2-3,CASSLGAGGGPDTQYF,TGTGCCAGCAGCTTGGGGGCGGGAGGAGGTCCAGATACGCAGTATTTT
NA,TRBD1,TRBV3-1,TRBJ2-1,CASSQEGRQGARGPRDEQFF,TGTGCCAGCAGCCAAGAAGGGCGACAGGGGGCGCGAGGACCTCGCGATGAGCAGTTCTTC
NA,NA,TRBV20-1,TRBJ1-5,CSARGLLNQPQHF,TGCAGTGCCAGAGGACTCCTCAATCAGCCCCAGCATTTT
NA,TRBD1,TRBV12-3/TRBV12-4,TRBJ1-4,CASSFGTGGVGHNEKLFF,TGTGCCAGCAGTTTCGGGACAGGGGGCGTCGGCCATAATGAAAAACTGTTTTTT
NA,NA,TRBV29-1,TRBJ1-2,CSVDRSNSGPGGYTF,TGCAGCGTTGATAGGAGTAATTCGGGGCCGGGCGGCTACACCTTC
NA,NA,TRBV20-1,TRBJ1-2,CSARDTRINYGYTF,TGCAGTGCTAGAGATACAAGGATTAACTATGGCTACACCTTC
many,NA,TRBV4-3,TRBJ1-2,CASSESGAGDGYTF,TGCGCCAGCAGCGAATCAGGGGCTGGGGATGGCTACACCTTC
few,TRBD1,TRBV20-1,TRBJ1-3,CSASQGARGNTIYF,TGCAGTGCTTCACAGGGGGCTCGAGGAAACACCATATATTTT
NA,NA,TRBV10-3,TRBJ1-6,CAINQEKNSPLHF,TGTGCCATCAATCAGGAGAAAAATTCACCCCTCCACTTT
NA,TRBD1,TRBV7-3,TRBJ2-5,CASSPGQGVGTQYF,TGTGCCAGCAGCCCGGGACAGGGGGTAGGGACCCAGTACTTC
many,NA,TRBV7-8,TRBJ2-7,CASSLDYEQYF,TGTGCCAGCAGCTTAGACTACGAGCAGTACTTC
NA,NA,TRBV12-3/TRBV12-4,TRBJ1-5,CASSPAVFNSNQPQHF,TGTGCCAGCAGTCCCGCGGTCTTTAATAGCAATCAGCCCCAGCATTTT
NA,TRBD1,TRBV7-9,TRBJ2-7,CASSHRDRLYEQYF,TGTGCCAGCAGCCACAGGGACAGGCTCTACGAGCAGTACTTC
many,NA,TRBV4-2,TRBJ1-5,CASSQEIFNQPQHF,TGTGCCAGCAGCCAAGAAATATTCAATCAGCCCCAGCATTTT
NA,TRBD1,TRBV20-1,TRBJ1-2,CSGDRDLGYTF,TGCAGTGGGGACAGGGACTTAGGCTACACCTTC
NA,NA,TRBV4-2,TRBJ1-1,CASSQDKQLEAFF,TGTGCCAGCAGCCAAGATAAACAACTTGAAGCTTTCTTT
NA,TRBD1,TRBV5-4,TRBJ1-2,CASRGQGSSYGYTF,TGTGCCAGCAGGGGACAGGGATCGAGCTATGGCTACACCTTC
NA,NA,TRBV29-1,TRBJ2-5,CSVNPAGGPGETQYF,TGCAGCGTCAACCCAGCCGGAGGGCCGGGAGAGACCCAGTACTTC
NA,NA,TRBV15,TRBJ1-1,CATSRDGGRVTEAFF,TGTGCCACCAGCAGAGACGGGGGAAGGGTCACTGAAGCTTTCTTT
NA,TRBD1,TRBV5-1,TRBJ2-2,CASSLRTGENGELFF,TGCGCCAGCAGTCTAAGGACAGGGGAGAACGGGGAGCTGTTTTTT
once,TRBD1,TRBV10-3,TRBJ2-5,CAISDPGQGRETQYF,TGTGCCATCAGTGACCCGGGACAGGGTCGAGAGACCCAGTACTTC
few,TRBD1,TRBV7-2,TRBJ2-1,CASSLIGTGVSYNEQFF,TGTGCCAGCAGCTTAATAGGGACAGGGGTGTCCTACAATGAGCAGTTCTTC
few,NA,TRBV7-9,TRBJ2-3,CASSLAEGDTDTQYF,TGTGCCAGCAGCTTAGCAGAGGGAGACACAGATACGCAGTATTTT
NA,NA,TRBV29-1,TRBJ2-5,CSVGPRGRETQYF,TGCAGCGTTGGACCCAGGGGAAGGGAGACCCAGTACTTC
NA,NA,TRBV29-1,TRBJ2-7,CSVEGAADSYEQYF,TGCAGCGTTGAAGGGGCGGCGGACTCCTACGAGCAGTACTTC
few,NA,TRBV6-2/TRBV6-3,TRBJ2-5,CASTEGSRNGAQYF,TGTGCCAGCACCGAGGGGTCAAGGAACGGGGCCCAGTACTTC
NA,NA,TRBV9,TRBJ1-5,CASSASGTLNQPQHF,TGTGCCAGCAGCGCTAGTGGAACTCTAAATCAGCCCCAGCATTTT
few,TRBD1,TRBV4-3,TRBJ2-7,CASSLGQVSSYEQYF,TGCGCCAGCAGCCTAGGACAGGTCAGCTCCTACGAGCAGTACTTC
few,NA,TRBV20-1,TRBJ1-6,CSAPDRKANSPLHF,TGCAGTGCTCCTGACAGGAAGGCTAATTCACCCCTCCACTTT
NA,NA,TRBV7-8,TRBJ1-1,CASSASPGEPTEAFF,TGTGCCAGCAGCGCAAGTCCGGGGGAGCCCACTGAAGCTTTCTTT
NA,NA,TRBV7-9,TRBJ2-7,CASSNSDHEQYF,TGTGCCAGCAGCAATAGTGACCACGAGCAGTACTTC
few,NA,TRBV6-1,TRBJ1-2,CASSPRAVSYGYTF,TGTGCCAGCAGTCCCCGCGCAGTCTCCTATGGCTACACCTTC
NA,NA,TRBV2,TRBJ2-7,CASSDPGSYEQYF,TGTGCCAGCAGTGATCCGGGCTCCTACGAGCAGTACTTC
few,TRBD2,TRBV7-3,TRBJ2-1,CASSLTSGVWDEQFF,TGTGCCAGCAGCTTAACCAGCGGGGTCTGGGATGAGCAGTTCTTC
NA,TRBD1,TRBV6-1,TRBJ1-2,CASREQGADYGYTF,TGTGCCAGCAGAGAACAGGGGGCTGACTATGGCTACACCTTC
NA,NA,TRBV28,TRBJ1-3,CASTKTSSGNTIYF,TGTGCCAGCACTAAGACTTCCTCTGGAAACACCATATATTTT